The 22 T cell receptor beta chains given below trace back to one sample, sequenced in a study of CD8 T cells in ankylosing spondylitis. TCRdb recomputed calls from the 5' RACE reads with MiXCR, one row per CDR3 protein. The sample comprises about 300,000 distinct CDR3 sequences, 20% to 25% of which are singletons, and roughly 4% rests with the top ten. The sample consisted of blood, either unsorted or a sorted T cell fraction (not recorded which). These receptor sequences come from a female donor with ankylosing spondylitis or in good health (not recorded which).

This clonotype was recorded many times. The chain combines TRBV29-1 with TRBJ2-6, with 8 nucleotides matching TRBD1. The CDR3 spans 15 residues. In germline, CDR1 is SQVTM, CDR2 ANQGSEA. J was trimmed by 3 bases and V by 7 bases; bases with no gene match: 8. The CDR3 DNA reads as TGCAGCGCGACTCACAGGGGGAGTGGGGCCAACGTCCTGACTTTC. Translated: CSATHRGSGANVLTF.

The genes are TRBV6-4 and TRBJ1-1; D call uncertain. Trimming removed 2 bases at V and 0 bases at J, with 19 bases between. Per germline, CDR1 MRHNA and CDR2 SNTAGT. The CDR3 is 18 residues long. The CDR3 nucleotides are TGTGCCAGCAGTGACGGGCAGACCCCAAGGCACATGAACACTGAAGCTTTCTTT. This gives the protein CASSDGQTPRHMNTEAFF.

This chain uses TRBV20-1 with TRBJ2-5, with 8 bases aligning to TRBD2. CDR3 size: 12 residues. V dropped 6 bases and J dropped 9; count of bases not matched to a gene: 9. CDR1 DFQATT and CDR2 SNEGSKA come from the germline V gene (reference sequence). CDR3 amino acids: CSAPSGGRAQYF. The DNA of the CDR3 is TGCAGTGCCCCAAGCGGGGGAAGGGCCCAGTACTTC.

V is TRBV11-2 and J is TRBJ2-1; tentatively, D is TRBD1 (6 bases). Trimming took off 6 bases at V and 6 bases at J, with 24 bases between the two ends. This CDR3 is built from 17 residues. Germline V lookup: CDR1 SGHAT, CDR2 FQNNGV. The CDR3 spells CASRPAGRVPRGNEQFF. CDR3 coding DNA: TGTGCCAGCAGACCTGCCGGGCGAGTGCCCAGGGGCAATGAGCAGTTCTTC.

The chain carries TRBV4-2 and TRBJ2-1; 10 bases fit TRBD2. The CDR3 contains 15 residues. J was trimmed by 10 bases and V by 5 bases; bases with no gene match: 11. CDR1 is LGHNA and CDR2 is YNFKEQ in the germline V gene. The CDR3 sequence: CASSKPGLALDEQFF. CDR3 coding DNA: TGTGCCAGCAGCAAACCGGGACTAGCGCTTGACGAGCAGTTCTTC.

This rearrangement joins TRBV3-1 to TRBJ2-1; D not certain. The germline V and J ends were trimmed by 4 bases and 10 bases, with 14 bases remaining between them. Germline V gene sequence: CDR1 LGHDT, CDR2 YNNKEL (reference sequence). The CDR3 is 13 amino acids. The CDR3 sequence: CASSPLGPLEQFF. CDR3 in DNA: TGTGCCAGCAGCCCGCTGGGCCCTTTGGAGCAGTTCTTC.

J is TRBJ1-3 and V is TRBV29-1; TRBD1 might be the D (5 bases). The CDR3 is 14 residues long. V lost 6 bases and J lost 6, with 18 bases in between. Germline CDR1 is SQVTM and CDR2 is ANQGSEA. The CDR3 DNA sequence: TGCAGCGTCGTACCCACTAGGGGCGAAAACACCATATATTTT. This translates into CSVVPTRGENTIYF.

J is TRBJ1-5 and V is TRBV12-3 or TRBV12-4; maybe TRBD1 (5 bases). With 6 bases removed from V and 0 bases from J, the gap between germline ends came to 18 bases. The length of the CDR3 is 17 residues. CDR3: CASSLRSRTSSNQPQHF. In DNA form, the CDR3 reads TGTGCCAGCAGCCTAAGGTCCCGGACAAGTAGCAATCAGCCCCAGCATTTT.

The V and J genes are TRBV7-2 and TRBJ2-3; 8 bases are a match to TRBD2. V was clipped by 6 bases and J by 2 bases; unmatched bases: 4. The CDR3 consists of 14 residues. Germline V CDR1 and CDR2: SGHTA, FQGNSA. CDR3 protein: CASRTSGNTDTQYF. The DNA of the CDR3 is TGTGCCAGCAGAACTAGCGGAAACACAGATACGCAGTATTTT.

The rearrangement links TRBV7-2 to TRBJ2-5; 12 nucleotides agree with TRBD2. This CDR3 region has 16 residues. The germline V gene has CDR1 SGHTA and CDR2 FQGNSA. J lost 4 bases, V lost 4 bases, and 7 bases had no gene match. The CDR3 sequence is CASSSRLAGVLETQYF. The CDR3 DNA follows: TGTGCCAGCAGCTCACGACTAGCGGGAGTCCTAGAGACCCAGTACTTC. Together with reference TRBV7-2 and TRBJ2-5, the CDR3 gives the full variable domain: GAGVSQSPSNKVTEKGKDVELRCDPISGHTALYWYRQSLGQGLEFLIYFQGNSAPDKSGLPSDRFSAERTGGSVSTLTIQRTQQEDSAVYLCASSSRLAGVLETQYFGPGTRLLVL.

This clonotype was recorded at least ten times. The rearrangement uses TRBV18 and TRBJ1-5; D unresolved. This CDR3 comprises 13 residues. The V gene's germline CDR1 is KGHSH and CDR2 LQKENI. V was shortened by 8 bases and J by 4 bases, with 12 bases between the two germline ends. CDR3 sequence: CASLNSPNQPQHF. DNA of the CDR3: TGTGCCAGCCTTAATAGCCCAAATCAGCCCCAGCATTTT. Using reference TRBV18 and TRBJ1-5 for the parts outside the CDR3, the full variable domain is NAGVMQNPRHLVRRRGQEARLRCSPMKGHSHVYWYRQLPEEGLKFMVYLQKENIIDESGMPKERFSAEFPKEGPSILRIQQVVRGDSAAYFCASLNSPNQPQHFGDGTRLSIL.

CDR3 sequence (DNA): TGTGCCAGCAGTGGGGCGGGTGCGCAGTATTTT. As protein: CASSGAGAQYF. This rearrangement joins TRBV6-5 to TRBJ2-3; D may match TRBD1 or TRBD2 (5 bases each). The CDR3 spans 11 residues. Per germline, CDR1 MNHEY and CDR2 SVGAGI. Trimming took 5 bases from V and 10 from J, leaving 10 bases between them.

This clonotype was seen many times. V is TRBV20-1 and J is TRBJ2-1; 8 nucleotides line up with TRBD2. This CDR3 comprises 15 residues. Germline V gene lookup returns CDR1 DFQATT and CDR2 SNEGSKA (reference sequence). The ends lost 3 bases at V and 5 bases at J; junction bases unmatched: 9. CDR3: CSARGGAGGNNEQFF. The CDR3 DNA sequence: TGCAGTGCTAGGGGTGGGGCGGGAGGCAACAATGAGCAGTTCTTC.

The chain links TRBV4-3 to TRBJ2-2; no clear D. V was pared by 3 bases and J by 6 bases, with 14 bases between. The germline CDR1 and CDR2 sequences are LGHNA and YSLEER. The CDR3 is 15 amino acids. The DNA of the CDR3 is TGCGCCAGCAGCCAGCGCCCCAAGGGTCCCGGGGAGCTGTTTTTT. Translating it yields CASSQRPKGPGELFF.

The V and J genes are TRBV18 and TRBJ2-5; D is possibly TRBD2 (6 bases). The CDR3 totals 14 residues. Germline V gene data show CDR1 as KGHSH and CDR2 as LQKENI. Trimming took off 2 bases at V and 5 bases at J, with 12 bases between the two ends. The CDR3 DNA reads as TGTGCCAGCTCACCAGGAGCGGGTATGGAGACCCAGTACTTC. It yields the protein CASSPGAGMETQYF.

The chain uses TRBV7-9 and TRBJ2-5, with D perhaps assigned TRBD1 or TRBD2 (6 bases each). This CDR3 comprises 14 residues. Trimming removed 5 bases from V and 5 bases from J, with 15 bases in between. The germline gives CDR1 SEHNR, CDR2 FQNEAQ (reference sequence). The DNA of the CDR3 is TGTGCCAGCAGCCTCCGGGGGCGCAGGGAGACCCAGTACTTC. This sequence encodes CASSLRGRRETQYF. The whole variable domain, remainder taken from reference TRBV7-9 and TRBJ2-5, is DTGVSQNPRHKITKRGQNVTFRCDPISEHNRLYWYRQTLGQGPEFLTYFQNEAQLEKSRLLSDRFSAERPKGSFSTLEIQRTEQGDSAMYLCASSLRGRRETQYFGPGTRLLVL.

The chain employs TRBV5-6 and TRBJ1-1; D uncertain. The CDR3 loop spans 12 amino acids. Trimming shortened V by 4 bases and J by 7 bases, and 11 bases separated the two germline ends. CDR1 SGHDT and CDR2 YYEEEE come from the germline V gene. In DNA form, the CDR3 reads TGTGCCAGCAGCCTCCTGACCCGTGAAGCTTTCTTT. Its protein is CASSLLTREAFF.

As to this clonotype: The junction and the germline gene differ at one end; a read error may be behind it. The chain carries TRBV11-2 and TRBJ2-7; D ambiguous. Germline V gives CDR1 SGHAT, CDR2 FQNNGV. CDR3 length: 14 residues. CDR3 in amino acids: CASSPGPPGYGQYF. CDR3 nucleotides: TGTGCCAGCAGCCCCGGACCACCGGGCTACGGGCAGTACTTC.

This clonotype was detected ten times or more. V is TRBV11-2 and J is TRBJ2-2; D possibly uses TRBD1 or TRBD2 (5 bases each). V was trimmed by 1 base and J by 0 bases, leaving 9 bases between them. The CDR3 contains 16 residues. Germline assignment: CDR1 SGHAT and CDR2 FQNNGV. CDR3: CASSLGGGANTGELFF. CDR3 sequence (DNA): TGTGCCAGCAGCTTAGGTGGGGGAGCGAACACCGGGGAGCTGTTTTTT.

This clonotype has just a few counts. This rearrangement joins TRBV9 to TRBJ1-6; tentatively, D is TRBD1 (5 bases). CDR3 length: 14 residues. CDR1 is SGDLS, CDR2 YYNGEE, per germline. V was clipped by 2 bases and J by 7 bases, with 10 bases between them. The CDR3: CASSVRGNNSPLHF. In DNA form, the CDR3 reads TGTGCCAGCAGCGTCCGGGGGAACAATTCACCCCTCCACTTT.

This clonotype was counted only a few times. This sequence joins TRBV6-1 and TRBJ2-1, with 10 bases that match TRBD2. Germline CDR1 is MNHNS and CDR2 is SASEGT. CDR3 size: 17 residues. With V trimmed by 6 bases and J by 0 bases, 8 bases remained unmatched. The CDR3 region has the DNA TGTGCCAGCAGCCGGGGGACTAGCGTCAACTCCTACAATGAGCAGTTCTTC. Translating it yields CASSRGTSVNSYNEQFF.

This clonotype came up many times. The V call is TRBV3-1, the J call TRBJ1-1; 10 bases match TRBD1. CDR1 LGHDT and CDR2 YNNKEL come from the germline V gene (reference sequence). The J segment lost 5 bases and the V segment lost 1 base, leaving 10 bases of the junction unmatched. The CDR3 runs 17 residues. The CDR3 DNA follows: TGTGCCAGCAGCCAAGTGGGACAGGGGTTGCGGGGTACTGAAGCTTTCTTT. Residues: CASSQVGQGLRGTEAFF.